A selection of T cell receptor beta chains follows, all from one sample in a study of tumor-infiltrating lymphocytes in primary liver carcinoma. MiXCR, run by TCRdb on the multiplex PCR reads, gives a single entry per CDR3 protein. The sample shows about 320,000 distinct CDR3 sequences, 65% of them seen only once. Sequencing was carried out using peripheral blood. Receptors originate from a man aged 35-49 years with primary liver carcinoma and hepatitis B virus infection. The conserved cysteine and the conserved F or W are not part of the CDR3 here. The listing skips clone size in some rows; elsewhere it reads once, few, many or a size class.

v_gene: TRBV7-9; j_gene: TRBJ2-1; abundance: -; CDR3aa: ASSLVQGVYNEQF
v_gene: TRBV30; j_gene: TRBJ2-7; abundance: -; CDR3aa: AWSKGSPYEQY
v_gene: TRBV4-1; j_gene: TRBJ1-5; abundance: many; CDR3aa: ASSPGWGHQPQH
v_gene: TRBV5-1; j_gene: TRBJ2-1; abundance: -; CDR3aa: ASSPGQENEQF
v_gene: TRBV12-3/TRBV12-4; j_gene: TRBJ2-1; abundance: many; CDR3aa: ASSPGTSRLNEQF
v_gene: TRBV29-1; j_gene: TRBJ2-5; abundance: -; CDR3aa: SVDFGASRETQH
v_gene: TRBV11-1; j_gene: TRBJ2-1; abundance: -; CDR3aa: ASSFEGRPGDGQF
v_gene: TRBV11-3; j_gene: TRBJ2-1; abundance: many; CDR3aa: ASSLGGSSNEQF
v_gene: TRBV5-6; j_gene: TRBJ2-5; abundance: -; CDR3aa: ASSLEGRDRKTQY
v_gene: TRBV6-1; j_gene: TRBJ1-1; abundance: many; CDR3aa: ASSGTGGLMNTEAF
v_gene: TRBV25-1; j_gene: TRBJ1-3; abundance: -; CDR3aa: ASSEPSGTKEGNTIY
v_gene: TRBV15; j_gene: TRBJ2-1; abundance: few; CDR3aa: ATSRVRGYEQF
v_gene: TRBV24-1; j_gene: TRBJ2-2; abundance: -; CDR3aa: ATSASSGSSNTGELF
v_gene: TRBV29-1; j_gene: TRBJ1-4; abundance: -; CDR3aa: SAARGLGIFEKLF
v_gene: TRBV29-1; j_gene: TRBJ2-5; abundance: many; CDR3aa: SVKTLAGLQETQY
v_gene: TRBV28; j_gene: TRBJ2-1; abundance: -; CDR3aa: ASISMGGYSYNEQF
v_gene: TRBV6-5; j_gene: TRBJ1-2; abundance: -; CDR3aa: AVFAGNDYGYA
v_gene: TRBV6-1; j_gene: TRBJ1-5; abundance: few; CDR3aa: ASREDRRNQPQH
v_gene: TRBV11-1; j_gene: TRBJ2-7; abundance: -; CDR3aa: ASSFDRTEKEQY
v_gene: TRBV5-6; j_gene: TRBJ2-1; abundance: few; CDR3aa: ASSLKGTGFSGRKDEQF
v_gene: TRBV4-2; j_gene: TRBJ1-3; abundance: many; CDR3aa: ASSQDRGNTIY
v_gene: TRBV29-1; j_gene: TRBJ2-5; abundance: -; CDR3aa: SVEDRGMGETQY
v_gene: TRBV11-3; j_gene: TRBJ2-1; abundance: -; CDR3aa: ASSLRAELLYNEQF
v_gene: TRBV5-6; j_gene: TRBJ2-3; abundance: few; CDR3aa: ASSADRSFITDTQY
v_gene: TRBV29-1; j_gene: TRBJ2-7; abundance: many; CDR3aa: SVAVRGSLSFEQY
v_gene: TRBV9; j_gene: TRBJ2-1; abundance: -; CDR3aa: ASSVGVGEQF
v_gene: TRBV11-2; j_gene: TRBJ2-3; abundance: -; CDR3aa: ANSLNLLADTQY
v_gene: TRBV5-4; j_gene: TRBJ2-3; abundance: -; CDR3aa: ASNLEGGGTDTQY
v_gene: TRBV6-6; j_gene: TRBJ1-6; abundance: -; CDR3aa: AGTHTGGSSPLH
v_gene: TRBV5-6; j_gene: TRBJ2-7; abundance: once; CDR3aa: ASSPMTGDLYEQH
v_gene: TRBV4-2; j_gene: TRBJ2-1; abundance: -; CDR3aa: ASSQDHSRHNEQF
v_gene: TRBV6-2/TRBV6-3; j_gene: TRBJ2-7; abundance: -; CDR3aa: TSKISHFPTGDGRSYEQY
v_gene: TRBV5-4; j_gene: TRBJ2-5; abundance: -; CDR3aa: ASQAGTDSRETQY
v_gene: TRBV29-1; j_gene: TRBJ1-1; abundance: many; CDR3aa: SVEVDTTNTEAF
v_gene: TRBV29-1; j_gene: TRBJ2-5; abundance: many; CDR3aa: SVEEFGTGKETQY
v_gene: TRBV4-3; j_gene: TRBJ2-1; abundance: -; CDR3aa: ASSQAGSTGDNEQF
v_gene: TRBV28; j_gene: TRBJ2-7; abundance: -; CDR3aa: ASRTGEYEQY
v_gene: TRBV28; j_gene: TRBJ1-1; abundance: -; CDR3aa: ASMTAGTEAF
v_gene: TRBV4-2; j_gene: TRBJ2-2; abundance: many; CDR3aa: ASSQGAGGDTGELF
v_gene: TRBV29-1; j_gene: TRBJ2-1; abundance: -; CDR3aa: NVEKLAGYNEQF
v_gene: TRBV4-3; j_gene: TRBJ2-3; abundance: -; CDR3aa: ASSQVPSGRLRTGMQY
v_gene: TRBV11-1; j_gene: TRBJ2-5; abundance: -; CDR3aa: ASSLDTTIQETQY
v_gene: TRBV11-2; j_gene: TRBJ1-3; abundance: many; CDR3aa: ASSLTRVDTIY
v_gene: TRBV28; j_gene: TRBJ2-2; abundance: -; CDR3aa: ASSFPGHTGELF
v_gene: TRBV6-2/TRBV6-3; j_gene: TRBJ2-1; abundance: many; CDR3aa: ASKASGRNEQF
v_gene: TRBV7-8; j_gene: TRBJ1-4; abundance: -; CDR3aa: ASSPARQDFFATNEKLF
v_gene: TRBV6-1; j_gene: TRBJ2-1; abundance: few; CDR3aa: AGAWWGQGDNEQF
v_gene: TRBV4-2; j_gene: TRBJ2-5; abundance: -; CDR3aa: ASSQDPPGGEETQY
v_gene: TRBV6-1; j_gene: TRBJ2-7; abundance: -; CDR3aa: ASSELEQAYEQY
v_gene: TRBV12-3/TRBV12-4; j_gene: TRBJ2-7; abundance: many; CDR3aa: ASSLYRTVPYEQY
v_gene: TRBV6-2/TRBV6-3; j_gene: TRBJ2-3; abundance: many; CDR3aa: ASSRKTGGTDTQY
v_gene: TRBV6-2/TRBV6-3; j_gene: TRBJ2-7; abundance: many; CDR3aa: ASSRTTTYEQY
v_gene: TRBV6-1; j_gene: TRBJ2-1; abundance: -; CDR3aa: ASDRRASGRHGEHF
v_gene: TRBV5-1; j_gene: TRBJ2-4; abundance: few; CDR3aa: ASSLNAGQGNIQY